Each of the 27 T cell receptor beta chains below was sequenced from the same sample in a study of shared clonotypes between healthy human individuals. Profiling relied on immunoSEQ multiplex PCR, and the TCRdb table lists in-frame clones only, not all of them. The sample lists under 2.5 million clones; around 92% were seen once. The sequencing sample was made of naive CD4+ T cells from PBMCs. Subset in this sample: CD45RA+ positively selected. These receptors came from a man aged 18 to 30 in good health. Some clones in this sample may be carry-over from other donors' samples.

Only one count was recorded for this clone. The V call is TRBV21-1, the J call TRBJ2-5; TRBD1, the table's D call, was not compared with the DNA. TRBV21-1 is a known pseudogene. CDR3 length equals 17 residues. The CDR3 DNA is TGTGCCAGCAGCAAAGACGCCGGACAGGGACAGGAAGAGACCCAGTACTTC. Translation: CASSKDAGQGQEETQYF.

This clone turned up a few times. This sequence joins TRBV6-5 and TRBJ1-1; tentative D call: TRBD1 (5 bases). V lost 0 bases to trimming and J lost 0 bases, with 8 bases between them. The CDR3 loop spans 15 amino acids. In germline, CDR1 is MNHEY, CDR2 SVGAGI. CDR3 residues: CASSYSGALNTEAFF. Written as DNA, the CDR3 is TGTGCCAGCAGTTACTCAGGGGCCCTGAACACTGAAGCTTTCTTT.

The CDR3 is CASSFWTADTQYF. DNA of the CDR3: TGTGCCAGCAGCTTCTGGACGGCAGATACGCAGTATTTT. This rearrangement joins TRBV5-4 to TRBJ2-3; D ambiguous. The germline V gene encodes CDR1 SGHNT and CDR2 YYREEE (reference sequence). The CDR3 loop spans 13 amino acids. Trimming stripped 2 bases from V and 4 bases from J, with 8 bases between.

DNA of the CDR3: TGTGCCAGCAGTTTAAGGCTAGCGGGTTGGGGTGAGCAGTTCTTC. Amino acid sequence: CASSLRLAGWGEQFF. This rearrangement joins TRBV27 to TRBJ2-1; 8 bases match TRBD2. Unmatched junction bases numbered 9, after V lost 2 bases and J lost 9 bases. Germline V gene data show CDR1 as MNHEY and CDR2 as SMNVEV (reference sequence). The CDR3 contains 15 residues.

The chain carries TRBV7-2 and TRBJ1-2, with D possibly TRBD1 on 6 matching bases. V shed 1 base and J shed 7 bases, with 19 bases lying between them. This CDR3 has 16 amino acids. Germline V CDR1 and CDR2: SGHTA, FQGNSA. Written as DNA, the CDR3 is TGTGCCAGCAGCTTAGGGGGGGCCAGGGCGGATTTTGGCTACACCTTC. This codes for CASSLGGARADFGYTF.

This clone was observed once. The chain uses TRBV9 and TRBJ2-5, with TRBD2 matching 8 bases. This CDR3 comprises 15 residues. The V segment lost 0 bases and the J segment 5 bases; nucleotides outside the gene matches: 6. Germline lookup yields CDR1 SGDLS and CDR2 YYNGEE. The CDR3 coding sequence is TGTGCCAGCAGCGTAGCTGGGCGGGGGGAGGAGACCCAGTACTTC. Its protein product is CASSVAGRGEETQYF.

The chain is built from TRBV6-6 and TRBJ1-5; the D is unclear. V lost 2 bases, J lost 2 bases, and 10 bases lay in between. The length of the CDR3 is 15 residues. In germline, CDR1 is MNHNY, CDR2 SVGAGI (reference sequence). The CDR3 loop reads CASSYGEGRNQPQHF. The CDR3 bases are TGTGCCAGCAGTTACGGCGAAGGGCGCAATCAGCCCCAGCATTTT.

V and J are TRBV27 and TRBJ2-7; no firm D call. The germline V and J ends were trimmed by 5 bases and 4 bases, with 18 bases remaining between them. The CDR3 has 15 amino acids. Per germline, CDR1 MNHEY and CDR2 SMNVEV (reference sequence). CDR3 residues: CASSPTLLRAYEQYF. The CDR3 coding sequence is TGTGCCAGCAGTCCAACGCTCCTCCGTGCGTACGAGCAGTACTTC.

The chain combines TRBV25-1 with TRBJ1-6; possible D gene TRBD1, 5 bases. Germline CDR1 is MGHDK and CDR2 is SYGVNS. The V and J ends lost 4 bases and 4 bases respectively, with 14 bases between them. The CDR3 runs 16 residues. In DNA form, the CDR3 reads TGTGCCAGCAGTGCTGGGGACCTAGTTTATAATTCACCCCTCCACTTT. This codes for CASSAGDLVYNSPLHF.

V usage is TRBV5-1 and J usage is TRBJ2-2, with 7 bases lining up with TRBD2. This CDR3 region has 18 residues. J lost 0 bases, V lost 6 bases, and 14 bases had no gene match. The germline gives CDR1 SGHRS, CDR2 YFSETQ. CDR3: CASKQGLTFTANTGELFF. The CDR3 nucleotides are TGCGCCAGCAAGCAGGGACTAACCTTCACCGCGAACACCGGGGAGCTGTTTTTT.

The chain carries TRBV29-1 and TRBJ1-6, with a possible D match to TRBD1 (6 bases). The germline V gene encodes CDR1 SQVTM and CDR2 ANQGSEA. This CDR3 spans 13 amino acids. Trimming removed 7 bases from V and 8 bases from J, with 15 bases in between. CDR3 protein: CSDLGGRDSPLHF. The CDR3 bases are TGCAGCGACCTGGGGGGGCGGGATTCACCCCTCCACTTT.

The chain recombines TRBV7-2 with TRBJ1-1; no definite D call. The CDR3 sequence is 16 residues long. V was clipped by 2 bases and J by 1 base, with 14 bases between them. Germline CDR1 and CDR2: SGHTA and FQGNSA. The CDR3 loop is CASSLSPGWANTEAFF. As DNA, the CDR3 is TGTGCCAGCAGCTTATCCCCAGGCTGGGCGAACACTGAAGCTTTCTTT.

The rearrangement uses TRBV4-1 and TRBJ1-1; tentatively, D is TRBD1 (5 bases). Per germline, CDR1 MGHRA and CDR2 YSYEKL. The CDR3 loop spans 17 amino acids. The V gene lost 2 bases and the J gene lost 5 bases, with 21 bases spanning the gap. CDR3 nucleotides: TGCGCCAGCAGCCAATTCATTTCGCCCAGGGTAAGAACTGAAGCTTTCTTT. The encoded protein is CASSQFISPRVRTEAFF.

V is TRBV6-1 and J is TRBJ1-1; 7 bases are shared with TRBD1. The J segment lost 11 bases and the V segment lost 5 bases, leaving 17 bases of the junction unmatched. The CDR3 is 15 amino acids. Germline values: CDR1 MNHNS, CDR2 SASEGT. Here the CDR3 reads CASSPFRTGLSNAFF. The CDR3 DNA sequence: TGTGCCAGCAGTCCTTTCCGGACAGGCCTTTCTAATGCTTTCTTT.

The gene calls are TRBV5-4 and TRBJ2-7; D remains ambiguous. Germline CDR1 reads SGHNT; CDR2 reads YYREEE (reference sequence). The V and J ends lost 2 bases and 5 bases respectively, with 5 bases between them. This CDR3 comprises 11 residues. CDR3 sequence (DNA): TGTGCCAGCAGCTTAATGAACGAGCAGTACTTC. It specifies CASSLMNEQYF.

This chain uses TRBV28 with TRBJ2-7, with D unresolved. V gave up 8 bases and J gave up 6 bases, with 11 bases separating them. Per germline, CDR1 MDHEN and CDR2 SYDVKM. This CDR3 is built from 11 residues. DNA for the CDR3: TGTGCCAGCCGTAGCTGGGGCGAGCAGTACTTC. Translated: CASRSWGEQYF.

The chain employs TRBV18 and TRBJ2-2; D is perhaps TRBD1 (6 bases). The CDR3 is made up of 15 amino acids. The germline gives CDR1 KGHSH, CDR2 LQKENI. Trimming took off 5 bases at V and 2 bases at J, with 12 bases between the two ends. DNA of the CDR3: TGTGCCAGCTCATCCGGGACACTAAACACCGGGGAGCTGTTTTTT. Translation gives CASSSGTLNTGELFF.

The J gene is TRBJ2-3, the V gene TRBV7-9; D is ambiguous. The germline gives CDR1 SEHNR, CDR2 FQNEAQ (reference sequence). Trimming pared 5 bases from V and 5 bases from J, leaving 8 bases between. The CDR3 length is 12 residues. The CDR3 here is CASSDRGDTQYF. The CDR3 DNA reads TGTGCCAGCAGCGACCGCGGAGATACGCAGTATTTT.

About this clone: The sample has other DNA sequences that encode this CDR3 too. The V and J genes are TRBV15 and TRBJ1-4; no definite D call. CDR3 size: 13 residues. Germline V gives CDR1 LNHNV, CDR2 YYDKDF (reference sequence). With 0 bases removed from V and 5 bases from J, the gap between germline ends came to 4 bases. CDR3 protein: CATSRDQNEKLFF. The CDR3 nucleotides read TGTGCCACCAGCAGAGACCAAAATGAAAAACTGTTTTTT.

V gene TRBV7-3 combines with J gene TRBJ1-3; no clear D. V shed 4 bases and J shed 2 bases, with 9 bases lying between them. The CDR3 sequence is 14 residues long. The germline V gene has CDR1 SGHTA and CDR2 FQGTGA. The CDR3 region is CASSYGPTGNTIYF. The DNA for the CDR3 is TGTGCCAGCAGCTACGGCCCCACTGGAAACACCATATATTTT.

The chain links TRBV18 to TRBJ2-7; D remains unclear. The germline V gene has CDR1 KGHSH and CDR2 LQKENI. The CDR3 length is 15 residues. Trimming removed 3 bases from V and 0 bases from J, with 12 bases in between. This CDR3 reads CASSPSHLSSYEQYF. For the CDR3, the DNA is TGTGCCAGCTCACCTTCCCACCTAAGCTCCTACGAGCAGTACTTC.

The chain couples TRBV5-6 to TRBJ2-7; D is unclear. V lost 3 bases and J lost 3, with 4 bases in between. This CDR3 is built from 11 residues. Germline V gene data show CDR1 as SGHDT and CDR2 as YYEEEE. Here the CDR3 DNA reads TGTGCCAGCAGCTCCTTCTACGAGCAGTACTTC. Its protein product is CASSSFYEQYF.

The chain carries TRBV7-6 and TRBJ2-1; TRBD2 aligns across 9 bases. Losses at the gene ends were 1 base for V and 5 bases for J; bases not matched to a gene: 18. The germline V gene has CDR1 SGHVS and CDR2 FNYEAQ. The CDR3 has 20 residues. Here the CDR3 DNA reads TGTGCCAGCAGCTTAGAGGGGAAGAGGGCTAGCGGGACCTGGGACAATGAGCAGTTCTTC. This translates into CASSLEGKRASGTWDNEQFF.

This chain uses TRBV4-3 with TRBJ1-2, with D unclear. The length of the CDR3 is 16 residues. Between the trimmed V and J ends, which lost 1 base and 1 base, there was a span of 13 bases. Germline V gene data show CDR1 as LGHNA and CDR2 as YSLEER. CDR3 in DNA: TGCGCCAGCAGCCAAGGGCCGGGGTTCGTTAACTATGGCTACACCTTC. Protein: CASSQGPGFVNYGYTF.

The chain is built from TRBV29-1 and TRBJ2-1; no clear D. Germline loops: CDR1 SQVTM, CDR2 ANQGSEA. The CDR3 totals 15 residues. V was clipped by 1 base and J by 4 bases, with 14 bases between them. The CDR3, as DNA: TGCAGCGTTGAAGGGGGTACCCTACGGTACAATGAGCAGTTCTTC. Its translation: CSVEGGTLRYNEQFF.

The V and J genes are TRBV13 and TRBJ2-7, with D tentatively TRBD1 (6 bases). V dropped 3 bases and J dropped 3 bases, with 9 bases sitting between them. The CDR3 loop spans 13 amino acids. Germline V lookup: CDR1 PRHDT, CDR2 FYEKMQ (reference sequence). The CDR3 loop is CASSFDRNYEQYF. In DNA, the CDR3 is TGTGCCAGCAGCTTCGACAGGAACTACGAGCAGTACTTC. The variable domain in full, completed from reference TRBV13 and TRBJ2-7, reads AAGVIQSPRHLIKEKRETATLKCYPIPRHDTVYWYQQGPGQDPQFLISFYEKMQSDKGSIPDRFSAQQFSDYHSELNMSSLELGDSALYFCASSFDRNYEQYFGPGTRLTVT.

The V call is TRBV10-2, the J call TRBJ2-7, with D possibly TRBD2 on 5 matching bases. The CDR3 runs to 13 residues. Trimming shortened V by 6 bases and J by 7 bases, and 16 bases separated the two germline ends. Germline-derived CDR1 and CDR2 are WSHSY and SAAADI. CDR3 residues: CASRGEAYLEQYF. CDR3 nucleotides: TGCGCCAGCAGGGGAGAGGCCTACTTAGAGCAGTACTTC.